The sequence of this T cell receptor (beta chain) was determined in a study of blood T cell repertoires in COVID-19 (TCRdb year 2020). Broadly, across the study: The collaborator samples originated in the United States, Italy and Spain and spanned the acute and convalescent phases of COVID-19. The prospective study material was composed of cDNA or gDNA derived from T cells, B-cell-depleted T cells, or PBMCs. Deeply sampled blood TCRbeta repertoires from subjects exposed to, actively infected with, or recovered from COVID-19 were included in the dataset. The repertoires were released in a freely available public database meant as a resource for research on the immune response to SARS-CoV-2. Samples were obtained from the ongoing ImmuneRACE study (first 160 participants) and from 1,254 subjects provided by 6 global collaborators. Sample metadata almost always included a de-identified subject ID, COVID-19 status, age in years and sex. Where available, HLA class I and class II types were obtained from metadata supplied by the sample provider rather than from assay-based typing.

TCRbeta CDR3 regions were amplified from genomic DNA using the immunoSEQ Assay, a bias-controlled multiplex PCR. Processing in the source paper ran as follows. The number of nucleated cells in each sample was estimated by amplification of reference gene primers within the assay. To quantify the absolute abundance of each unique TCRbeta CDR3 rearrangement, sequence reads were collapsed and filtered. For each sample, productive Simpson clonality was calculated as the square root of Simpson's diversity index across productive rearrangements. Drawn from immuneACCESS, this table holds only the in-frame rearrangements with V and J called that TCRdb kept. Clones are partly lost; checked studies trace under half to an unresolved V gene and leave the rest unexplained. Clone size and V and J calls were adopted from that table, with D and trimming inferred from the DNA. The sample table records 300,000 to 450,000 clones; about 85% of these occur just once. Approximately 3.7% of the sample comes from the top ten.

Each collaborating institution followed its own protocols to collect whole blood in K2EDTA tubes. For TCRbeta analysis, collaborator samples were shipped as frozen whole blood, as isolated PBMCs, or as DNA extracted from either sample type. Findings and caveats that apply to the study as a whole: How much clinical and demographic metadata was included differed by source and by participant, and the metadata was provided uncurated.

The table lists this clone with a few counts. Which antigen it targets is not known. No much larger clonotype is one base removed from it; base qualities were not supplied. The germline V gene encodes CDR1 SNHLY and CDR2 FYNNEI. The CDR3 holds 15 amino acids from the cysteine to the phenylalanine. Just the 45-base CDR3 DNA is kept, in frame starting at base 1. V ends up 6 bases short and J 2 bases short, with an unmatched junction base count of 8. This sequence originates from a woman under 30 with acute or convalescent COVID-19. The V gene is TRBV2 and the J gene is TRBJ2-3; 7 central nucleotides agree with TRBD1. Sequenced sample: peripheral blood. The CDR3 reads as follows: CASSESGQHTDTQYF. The DNA reads TGTGCCAGCAGCGAATCGGGACAGCACACAGATACGCAGTATTTT.